This T cell receptor beta chain comes out of a study of cytomegalovirus exposure and HLA in healthy donors. In the study overall: The same platform used for the 666 first-cohort repertoires was also used for the roughly 120 validation repertoires, as a later analysis reported. Study results and caveats: The authors enumerated around 150 TCR beta chains as linked to cytomegalovirus. In vitro testing confirmed a few CMV-associated chains as specific for CMV antigens. In the 130 or so validation repertoires, around 95% of cluster scores exceeded 0, per a later analysis.

V was cut by 5 bases and J by 1 base, with 11 bases left in between. Germline V gene data show CDR1 as SGHAT and CDR2 as FQNNGV. CDR3 length equals 14 residues. As to this clone: Its matching antigen is unknown.

The method was immunoSEQ multiplex PCR; TCRdb's version includes in-frame clones alone and lacks a portion of them. The sample includes approximately 49,000 clones, about 90% of them seen just once. The sequence was obtained from a man younger than 35 in good health and CMV-seronegative. V gene TRBV11-2 combines with J gene TRBJ1-1, with D hard to call. Material for sequencing was PBMCs. This chain's CDR3 is CASSPRTANTEAFF. CDR3 coding DNA: TGTGCCAGCAGCCCGAGGACTGCGAACACTGAAGCTTTCTTT.